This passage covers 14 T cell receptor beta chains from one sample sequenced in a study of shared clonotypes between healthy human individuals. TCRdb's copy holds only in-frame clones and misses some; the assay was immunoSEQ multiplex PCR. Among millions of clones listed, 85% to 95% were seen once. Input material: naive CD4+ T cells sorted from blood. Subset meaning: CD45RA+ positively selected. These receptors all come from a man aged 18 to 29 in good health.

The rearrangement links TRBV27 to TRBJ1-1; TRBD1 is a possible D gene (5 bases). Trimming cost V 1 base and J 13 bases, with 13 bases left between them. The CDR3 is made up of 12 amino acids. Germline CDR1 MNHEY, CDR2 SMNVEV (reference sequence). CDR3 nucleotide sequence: TGTGCCAGCAGTTTATTGGGGCAGCCAGGTTTCTTT. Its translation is CASSLLGQPGFF.

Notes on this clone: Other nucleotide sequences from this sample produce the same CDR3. The CDR3, as DNA: TGCGCCAGCAGCCCCGGGACAGGGGGTAACACCGGGGAGCTGTTTTTT. Its protein is CASSPGTGGNTGELFF. The rearrangement joins TRBV5-1 to TRBJ2-2, with 11 nucleotides matching TRBD1. Germline V CDR1 and CDR2: SGHRS, YFSETQ. V shed 4 bases, J shed 2 bases, and the junction held 4 bases outside the gene matches. CDR3 length equals 16 residues.

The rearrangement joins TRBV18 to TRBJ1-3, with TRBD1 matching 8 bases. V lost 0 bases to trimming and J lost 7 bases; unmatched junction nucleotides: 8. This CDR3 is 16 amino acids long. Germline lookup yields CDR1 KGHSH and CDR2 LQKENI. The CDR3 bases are TGTGCCAGCTCACCACCGGGGCAGGGGGCATGGAACACCATATATTTT. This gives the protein CASSPPGQGAWNTIYF.

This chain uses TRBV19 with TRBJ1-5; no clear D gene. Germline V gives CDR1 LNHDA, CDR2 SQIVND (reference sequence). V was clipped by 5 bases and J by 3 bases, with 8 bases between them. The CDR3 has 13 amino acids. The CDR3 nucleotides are TGTGCCAGTAGTGGGCAGGCCAATCAGCCCCAGCATTTT. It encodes CASSGQANQPQHF.

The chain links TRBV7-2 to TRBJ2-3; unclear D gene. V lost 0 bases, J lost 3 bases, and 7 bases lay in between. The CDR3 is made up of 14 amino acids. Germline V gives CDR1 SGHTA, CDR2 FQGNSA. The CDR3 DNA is TGTGCCAGCAGCTTAGCGCAACTAACAGATACGCAGTATTTT. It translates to CASSLAQLTDTQYF.

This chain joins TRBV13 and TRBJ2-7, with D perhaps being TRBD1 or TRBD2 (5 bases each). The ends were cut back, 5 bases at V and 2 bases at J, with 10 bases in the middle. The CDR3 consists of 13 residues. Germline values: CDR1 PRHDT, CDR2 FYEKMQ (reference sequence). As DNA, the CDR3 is TGTGCCAGCAGCCCAGGGACGACCTACGAGCAGTACTTC. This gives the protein CASSPGTTYEQYF.

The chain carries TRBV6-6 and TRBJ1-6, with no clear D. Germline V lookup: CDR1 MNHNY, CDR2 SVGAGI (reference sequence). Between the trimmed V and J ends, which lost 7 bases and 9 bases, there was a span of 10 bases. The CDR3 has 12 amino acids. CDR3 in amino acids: CASIIFGSPLHF. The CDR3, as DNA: TGTGCCAGCATCATTTTCGGTTCACCCCTCCACTTT.

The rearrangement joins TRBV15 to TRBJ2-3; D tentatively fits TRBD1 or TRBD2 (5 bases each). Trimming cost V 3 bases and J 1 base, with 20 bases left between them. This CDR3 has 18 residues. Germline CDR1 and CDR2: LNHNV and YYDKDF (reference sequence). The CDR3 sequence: CATSSRGTPLSGTDTQYF. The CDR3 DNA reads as TGTGCCACCAGCAGTCGTGGGACCCCCTTAAGCGGCACAGATACGCAGTATTTT. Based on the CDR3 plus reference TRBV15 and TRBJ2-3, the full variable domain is DAMVIQNPRYQVTQFGKPVTLSCSQTLNHNVMYWYQQKSSQAPKLLFHYYDKDFNNEADTPDNFQSRRPNTSFCFLDIRSPGLGDTAMYLCATSSRGTPLSGTDTQYFGPGTRLTVL.

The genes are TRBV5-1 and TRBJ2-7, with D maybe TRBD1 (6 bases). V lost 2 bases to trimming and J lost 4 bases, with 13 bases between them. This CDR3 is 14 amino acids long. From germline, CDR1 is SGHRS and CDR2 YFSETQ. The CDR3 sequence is CASSFRGVVYEQYF. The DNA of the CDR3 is TGCGCCAGCAGCTTCAGGGGAGTTGTATACGAGCAGTACTTC.

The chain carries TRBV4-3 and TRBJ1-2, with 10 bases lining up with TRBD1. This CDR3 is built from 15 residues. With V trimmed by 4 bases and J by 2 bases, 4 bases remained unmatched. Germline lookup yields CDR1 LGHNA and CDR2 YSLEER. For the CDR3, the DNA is TGCGCCAGCAGCCCCCGGGACAGGGGAAACTATGGCTACACCTTC. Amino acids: CASSPRDRGNYGYTF.

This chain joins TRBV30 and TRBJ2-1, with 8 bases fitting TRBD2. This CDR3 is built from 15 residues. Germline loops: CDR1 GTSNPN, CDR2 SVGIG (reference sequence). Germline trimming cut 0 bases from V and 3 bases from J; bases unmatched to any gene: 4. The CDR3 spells CAWSVAGTSYNEQFF. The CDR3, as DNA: TGTGCCTGGAGTGTCGCCGGGACTAGCTACAATGAGCAGTTCTTC. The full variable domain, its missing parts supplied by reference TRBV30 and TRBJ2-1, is SQTIHQWPATLVQPVGSPLSLECTVEGTSNPNLYWYRQAAGRGLQLLFYSVGIGQISSEVPQNLSASRPQDRQFILSSKKLLLSDSGFYLCAWSVAGTSYNEQFFGPGTRLTVL.

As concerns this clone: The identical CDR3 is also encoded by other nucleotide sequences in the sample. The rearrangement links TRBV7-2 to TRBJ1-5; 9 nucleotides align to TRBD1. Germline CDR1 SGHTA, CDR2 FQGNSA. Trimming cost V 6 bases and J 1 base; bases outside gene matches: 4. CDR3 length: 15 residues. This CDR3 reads CASSLGTGSNQPQHF. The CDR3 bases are TGTGCCAGCAGTCTAGGGACAGGGAGCAATCAGCCCCAGCATTTT.

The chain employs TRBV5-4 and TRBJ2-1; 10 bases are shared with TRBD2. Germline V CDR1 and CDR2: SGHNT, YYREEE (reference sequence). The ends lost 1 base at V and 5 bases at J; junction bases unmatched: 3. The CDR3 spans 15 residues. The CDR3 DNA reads TGTGCCAGCAGCTTGAGCGGGGGGGCGCACAATGAGCAGTTCTTC. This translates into CASSLSGGAHNEQFF.

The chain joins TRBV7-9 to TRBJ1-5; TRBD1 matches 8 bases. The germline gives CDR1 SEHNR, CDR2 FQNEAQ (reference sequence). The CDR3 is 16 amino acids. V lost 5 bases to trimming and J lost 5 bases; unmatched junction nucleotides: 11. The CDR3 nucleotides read TGTGCCAGCAGCCTACGCGGACAGGGCTGGGATCAGCCCCAGCATTTT. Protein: CASSLRGQGWDQPQHF.